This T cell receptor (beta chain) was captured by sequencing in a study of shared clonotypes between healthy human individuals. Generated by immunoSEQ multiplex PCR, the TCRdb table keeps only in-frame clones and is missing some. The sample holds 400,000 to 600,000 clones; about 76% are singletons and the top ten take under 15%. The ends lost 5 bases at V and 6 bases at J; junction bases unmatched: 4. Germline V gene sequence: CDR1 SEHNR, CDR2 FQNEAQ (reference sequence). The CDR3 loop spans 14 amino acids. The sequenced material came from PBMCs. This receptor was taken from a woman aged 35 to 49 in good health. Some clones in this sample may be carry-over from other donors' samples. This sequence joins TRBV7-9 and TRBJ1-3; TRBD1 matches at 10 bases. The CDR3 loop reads CASSPGQGINTIYF. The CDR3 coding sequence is TGTGCCAGCAGCCCGGGACAGGGGATAAACACCATATATTTT. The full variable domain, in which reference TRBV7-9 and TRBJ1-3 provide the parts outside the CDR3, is DTGVSQNPRHKITKRGQNVTFRCDPISEHNRLYWYRQTLGQGPEFLTYFQNEAQLEKSRLLSDRFSAERPKGSFSTLEIQRTEQGDSAMYLCASSPGQGINTIYFGEGSWLTVV.